The entry below describes one T cell receptor beta chain. Antigen specificity is unknown. The data were taken from a study of cytomegalovirus exposure and HLA in healthy donors. The study, taken as a whole, reports: In a later analysis, an Asian-associated ancestry cluster reportedly showed fewer N-insertions than the roughly 730-donor mean.

Researchers ran the PCR with 60 Vbeta and 13 Jbeta primers. Produced via immunoSEQ multiplex PCR; TCRdb's table is partial and in-frame only. The sample lists about 180,000 clones, 80% occurring once. Germline V CDR1 and CDR2: MDHEN, SYDVKM. The V gene lost 3 bases and the J gene lost 2 bases, with 5 bases spanning the gap. The CDR3 covers 12 residues. Sample: PBMCs. The sequence was collected from a man younger than 45 in good health and CMV-seropositive. This chain joins TRBV28 and TRBJ2-7; D not certain. CDR3 region: CASSLQTYEQYF. The CDR3 bases are TGTGCCAGCAGTTTGCAGACCTACGAGCAGTACTTC. Complete variable domain (other parts from reference TRBV28 and TRBJ2-7): DVKVTQSSRYLVKRTGEKVFLECVQDMDHENMFWYRQDPGLGLRLIYFSYDVKMKEKGDIPEGYSVSREKKERFSLILESASTNQTSMYLCASSLQTYEQYFGPGTRLTVT.